This TCR beta chain came from a study of response to subunit inactivated influenza vaccine. Overall study findings and caveats: Authors suggested few new T cells are recruited by each seasonal influenza vaccination.

With respect to this clonotype: The antigen is undetermined.

TCRdb processed the RT-PCR reads anew with MiXCR; each CDR3 protein has one entry. The table shows hundreds of thousands of distinct CDR3 sequences, with around 14% occurring only once. Losses at the gene ends were 5 bases for V and 1 base for J; bases not matched to a gene: 9. The CDR3 length is 16 residues. The germline V gene has CDR1 SGHAT and CDR2 FQNNGV. The TCR comes from a man in his fifties who received an inactivated influenza vaccine. This specimen consisted of PBMCs from blood, obtained 11 to 12 days after vaccination. The chain joins TRBV11-2 to TRBJ2-7; 9 nucleotides agree with TRBD2. CDR3 sequence: CASSAALAGSSYEQYF. The DNA of the CDR3 is TGTGCCAGCAGCGCCGCCCTAGCGGGGAGTTCCTACGAGCAGTACTTC.